The clone carrying this TCR beta chain was counted between two and nine times. The sample originates from a study of blood T cell repertoires in COVID-19. Whole-study context: PBMCs, B-cell-depleted T cells, or T cells provided the cDNA or gDNA that made up the material.

Germline V gene sequence: CDR1 LGHDT, CDR2 YNNKEL (reference sequence). The CDR3 sequence is 15 residues long. V lost 5 bases to trimming and J lost 6 bases, with 19 bases between them. Those who participated ranged in age from roughly 18 to 90 years and resided in 20 to 30 US areas. Categorization into cohorts depended on clinical history that participants reported. Cohort 3 donors counted as recovered after two negative PCRs, clearance, or resolved symptoms. Sequencing was performed with immunoSEQ multiplex PCR; in TCRdb, only in-frame clones are kept and a portion is missing. The sample carries about 180,000 clones, 75% to 90% recorded once.

The sequenced material came from PBMCs or T cells enriched from blood (not recorded which). The V call is TRBV3-1 (or the pseudogene TRBV3-2), the J call TRBJ2-5; D possibly corresponds to TRBD2 (6 bases). This receptor was identified in a man aged 35-49 years who had recovered from COVID-19. CDR3 coding DNA: TGTGCCAGCAGCGGCACGGGGGATGGGTTAAAGACCCAGTACTTC. Its protein is CASSGTGDGLKTQYF.